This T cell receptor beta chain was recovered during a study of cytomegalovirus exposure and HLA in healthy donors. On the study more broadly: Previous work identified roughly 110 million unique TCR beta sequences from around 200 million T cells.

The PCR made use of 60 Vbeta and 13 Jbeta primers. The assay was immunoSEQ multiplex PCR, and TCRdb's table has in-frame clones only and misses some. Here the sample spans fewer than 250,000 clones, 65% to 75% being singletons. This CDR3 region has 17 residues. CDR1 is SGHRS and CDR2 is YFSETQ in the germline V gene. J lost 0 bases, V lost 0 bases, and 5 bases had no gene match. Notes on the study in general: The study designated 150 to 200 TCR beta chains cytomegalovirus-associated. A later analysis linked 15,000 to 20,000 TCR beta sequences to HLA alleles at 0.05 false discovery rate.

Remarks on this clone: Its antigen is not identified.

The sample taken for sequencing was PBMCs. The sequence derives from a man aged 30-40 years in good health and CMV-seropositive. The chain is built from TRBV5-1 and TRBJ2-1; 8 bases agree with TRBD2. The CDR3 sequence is CASSLEGGRPSYNEQFF. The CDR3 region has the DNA TGCGCCAGCAGCTTGGAGGGCGGGAGGCCCTCCTACAATGAGCAGTTCTTC.